This entry concerns a single T cell receptor (beta chain). TCRdb's copy holds only in-frame clones and misses some; the assay was immunoSEQ multiplex PCR. The table lists 95,000 to 110,000 clones, about 85% of them singletons. This sample was taken from a study of T cell responses to AZD1222 COVID-19 vaccine. V trimming: 1 base; J trimming: 1 base; junction bases outside the gene matches: 1. CDR3 length: 15 amino acids. Germline CDR1 is SGHTA and CDR2 is FQGNSA. The clonotype comes from an adult who received the AZD1222 COVID-19 vaccine. Sequencing was performed on peripheral blood, taken 28 days after the second AZD1222 dose. The chain couples TRBV7-2 to TRBJ2-5; the match to TRBD2 covers 9 bases. The CDR3 is CASSLGGGGQETQYF. For the CDR3, the DNA is TGTGCCAGCAGCTTAGGCGGGGGGGGCCAAGAGACCCAGTACTTC.